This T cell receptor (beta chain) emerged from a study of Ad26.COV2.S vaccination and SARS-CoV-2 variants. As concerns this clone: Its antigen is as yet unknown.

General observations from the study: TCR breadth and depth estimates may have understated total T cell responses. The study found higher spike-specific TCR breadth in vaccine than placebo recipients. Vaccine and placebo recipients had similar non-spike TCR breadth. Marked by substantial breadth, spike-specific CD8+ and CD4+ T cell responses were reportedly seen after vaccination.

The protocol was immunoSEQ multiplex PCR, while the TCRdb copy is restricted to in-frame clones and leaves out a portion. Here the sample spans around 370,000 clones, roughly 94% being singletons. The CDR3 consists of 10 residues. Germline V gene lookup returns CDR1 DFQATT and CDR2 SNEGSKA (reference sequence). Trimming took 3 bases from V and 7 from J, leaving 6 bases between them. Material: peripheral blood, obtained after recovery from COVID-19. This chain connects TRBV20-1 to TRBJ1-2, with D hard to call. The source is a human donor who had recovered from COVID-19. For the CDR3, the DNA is TGCAGTGCTAGTCATACTGGCTACACCTTC. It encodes CSASHTGYTF.